One sample yielded the 4 T cell receptor beta chains listed below, sequenced in a study of T-cell reconstitution after alpha-beta-depleted transplantation in children. This sample's TCRbeta library carried unique molecular identifier barcodes. In TCRdb, the PCR reads were re-called with MiXCR into one record per CDR3 protein. The profile shows about 610,000 distinct CDR3 sequences, 27% of them singletons. The sequencing used PBMCs, collected before TCRalphabeta/CD19-depleted stem cell transplant. The receptor set was obtained from a boy in the first two years of life with Wiskott-Aldrich syndrome, due to receive a stem cell transplant.

This clonotype occurred a few times. V gene TRBV20-1 combines with J gene TRBJ2-3; D not resolved. There are 13 residues in the CDR3. Germline lookup yields CDR1 DFQATT and CDR2 SNEGSKA (reference sequence). The germline V and J ends were trimmed by 7 bases and 1 base, with 12 bases remaining between them. For the CDR3, the DNA is TGCAGTGACAAGGTCGTCGGCACAGATACGCAGTATTTT. Protein: CSDKVVGTDTQYF.

This clonotype was picked up a small number of times. The V gene is TRBV7-9, the J gene TRBJ1-4; no clear D. CDR3 size: 14 residues. V was pared by 5 bases and J by 8 bases, with 15 bases between. Germline V CDR1 and CDR2: SEHNR, FQNEAQ (reference sequence). The CDR3 coding sequence is TGTGCCAGCAGCCCCGGGTTGATTGTAGAAAAACTGTTTTTT. Amino acid sequence: CASSPGLIVEKLFF.

The chain uses TRBV9 and TRBJ2-7, with TRBD2 matching over 12 bases. The CDR3 has 15 amino acids. CDR1 is SGDLS, CDR2 YYNGEE, per germline. With 4 bases clipped from V and 5 bases from J, the junction kept 7 bases outside the gene matches. In nucleotides, the CDR3 is TGTGCCAGCAGCCCTCGACTAGCGGGAGCCAACGAGCAGTACTTC. It encodes CASSPRLAGANEQYF.

A single count supports this clonotype. This rearrangement joins TRBV4-1 to TRBJ2-5, with 7 bases aligning to TRBD1. CDR3 length: 15 amino acids. Per germline, CDR1 MGHRA and CDR2 YSYEKL. Trimming at V came to 0 bases and at J to 4 bases, leaving 5 bases not matched to a gene. CDR3 region: CASSQDAGGVETQYF. The CDR3 nucleotides read TGCGCCAGCAGCCAAGATGCAGGGGGAGTAGAGACCCAGTACTTC.